These 13 T cell receptor beta chains came from one sample sequenced in a study of blood T cell repertoires in COVID-19. Assay used: immunoSEQ multiplex PCR; TCRdb lists only in-frame clones, some missing. The sample lists some 66,000 clones, 85% to 90% occurring once. Sample: peripheral blood. These receptors were collected from a woman aged 55-70 years with acute or convalescent COVID-19.

This clone was recorded only once. The chain joins TRBV28 to TRBJ1-1; the D gene is possibly TRBD1 (5 bases). The CDR3 covers 14 residues. Trimming cost V 8 bases and J 5 bases, with 18 bases left between them. Germline CDR1 is MDHEN and CDR2 is SYDVKM. CDR3 sequence reads: CASSLGGVETEAFF. The CDR3 DNA follows: TGTGCCAGCTCCTTGGGGGGAGTTGAAACTGAAGCTTTCTTT.

The chain couples TRBV27 to TRBJ2-2; D gene uncertain. The CDR3 has 13 amino acids. CDR1 is MNHEY and CDR2 is SMNVEV in the germline V gene (reference sequence). The V end was cut by 6 bases, the J end by 2 bases, with 7 bases between. This chain's CDR3 is CASSGTNTGELFF. The CDR3 region has the DNA TGTGCCAGCAGCGGTACCAACACCGGGGAGCTGTTTTTT.

This clone was detected once. The chain couples TRBV6-2 or TRBV6-3 to TRBJ2-1; 11 nucleotides line up with TRBD2. The CDR3 spans 15 residues. After removal of 2 bases from V and 6 bases from J, the junction contained 3 bases not matched to a gene. Germline lookup yields CDR1 MNHEY and CDR2 SVGEGT. CDR3 sequence (DNA): TGTGCCAGCAGTTACCGAGGGACTAGCGGCAATGAGCAGTTCTTC. It translates to CASSYRGTSGNEQFF.

The V and J genes are TRBV6-5 and TRBJ2-2; D not resolved. Germline assignment: CDR1 MNHEY and CDR2 SVGAGI. There are 13 residues in the CDR3. Trimming removed 0 bases from V and 6 bases from J, with 5 bases in between. In DNA, the CDR3 is TGTGCCAGCAGTTACTCCCGTTCCGGGGAGCTGTTTTTT. Protein: CASSYSRSGELFF.

The V and J genes are TRBV21-1 and TRBJ2-2; the table's D call TRBD2 went unverified against the DNA. TRBV21-1 is a recognized pseudogene. The CDR3 contains 19 residues. In nucleotides, the CDR3 is TGTGCCAGCAGCAACCAGCGGACACCCATAGCGGGAGTCACCGGGGAGCTGTTTTTT. It is translated as CASSNQRTPIAGVTGELFF.

J is TRBJ1-3 and V is TRBV6-5, with 9 bases matching TRBD1. From germline, CDR1 is MNHEY and CDR2 SVGAGI. V lost 10 bases and J lost 1; bases outside the gene matches: 8. There are 15 residues in the CDR3. CDR3 protein: CATALGTGSGNTIYF. As DNA, the CDR3 is TGTGCCACCGCCCTGGGGACAGGGTCTGGAAACACCATATATTTT.

This clone appeared a single time. The rearrangement links TRBV7-9 to TRBJ2-5; D is perhaps TRBD1 (6 bases). The CDR3 is 14 amino acids. The germline V and J ends were trimmed by 2 bases and 5 bases, with 12 bases remaining between them. Germline V CDR1 and CDR2: SEHNR, FQNEAQ (reference sequence). The CDR3 here is CASSLTRGRETQYF. The CDR3 DNA reads TGTGCCAGCAGCTTAACCAGGGGTCGGGAGACCCAGTACTTC.

The chain employs TRBV3-1 (or the pseudogene TRBV3-2) and TRBJ2-2, with 7 bases identical to TRBD2. CDR3 size: 15 residues. The germline V gene has CDR1 LGHDT and CDR2 YNNKEL (reference sequence). V trimming: 7 bases; J trimming: 0 bases; junction bases outside the gene matches: 5. The DNA of the CDR3 is TGTGCCAGCACAGCGGGGCGGACGAACACCGGGGAGCTGTTTTTT. This encodes CASTAGRTNTGELFF.

In its sample, this clone was seen once. The rearrangement joins TRBV20-1 to TRBJ2-5, with TRBD2 as a possible D gene (5 bases). Germline lookup yields CDR1 DFQATT and CDR2 SNEGSKA (reference sequence). V dropped 3 bases and J dropped 2 bases, with 10 bases sitting between them. CDR3 size: 13 residues. The CDR3 is CSASRGFQETQYF. The DNA of the CDR3 is TGCAGTGCTAGTCGGGGTTTTCAAGAGACCCAGTACTTC.

The genes are TRBV15 and TRBJ1-5; no firm D call. Per the germline V gene, CDR1 is LNHNV and CDR2 is YYDKDF (reference sequence). V was clipped by 3 bases and J by 3 bases, with 12 bases between them. The CDR3 is made up of 15 amino acids. The CDR3 coding sequence is TGTGCCACCAGCAGTTGGAGGGCCCCCAATCAGCCCCAGCATTTT. Amino acid sequence: CATSSWRAPNQPQHF.

The J gene is TRBJ1-6, the V gene TRBV27; 9 nucleotides match TRBD1. V was clipped by 3 bases and J by 7 bases; unmatched bases: 1. Germline CDR1 is MNHEY and CDR2 is SMNVEV (reference sequence). The CDR3 spans 14 residues. The DNA of the CDR3 is TGTGCCAGCAGTTTGGGGACAGGGAATTCACCCCTCCACTTT. Translation: CASSLGTGNSPLHF.

The J gene is TRBJ2-3, the V gene TRBV5-1, with TRBD1 identical over 8 bases. The V and J ends lost 2 bases and 3 bases, in that order; junction bases with no gene match: 14. CDR1 SGHRS and CDR2 YFSETQ come from the germline V gene. This CDR3 is built from 18 residues. The CDR3 loop reads CASSFKGRGRIGTDTQYF. The CDR3 nucleotides are TGCGCCAGCAGCTTTAAGGGCAGGGGGCGCATTGGTACAGATACGCAGTATTTT. The complete variable domain, with remaining parts taken from reference TRBV5-1 and TRBJ2-3, reads KAGVTQTPRYLIKTRGQQVTLSCSPISGHRSVSWYQQTPGQGLQFLFEYFSETQRNKGNFPGRFSGRQFSNSRSEMNVSTLELGDSALYLCASSFKGRGRIGTDTQYFGPGTRLTVL.

The chain joins TRBV6-2 or TRBV6-3 to TRBJ2-1, with D possibly TRBD1 on 5 matching bases. Trimming took 0 bases from V and 0 from J, leaving 12 bases between them. CDR1 and CDR2 (germline): MNHEY, SVGEGT. The length of the CDR3 is 17 residues. The CDR3 protein is CASSYSSRTSSYNEQFF. CDR3 DNA: TGTGCCAGCAGTTACTCCTCTAGGACAAGCTCCTACAATGAGCAGTTCTTC.